These 28 T cell receptor beta chains came from one sample sequenced in a study of vaccination and CD4 T cells after COVID-19 (dated 2022 in TCRdb). The method behind the library was PCR. Sequencer: Illumina iSeq 100. At the Johns Hopkins FTIC core, DNA from the cultured CD4+ T cells underwent TCR sequencing with the Oncomine TCR Beta short-read assay. TCRdb trimmed public reads at Q25 via fastp, called clones via MiXCR and kept in-frame beta chains. Rows matching on CDR3 protein sequence are summarized as one entry with the most common DNA and genes. For this sample there are about 20,000 distinct CDR3 sequences; around 55% appear just once. Of the sample, approximately 10% falls within the top ten clones. The treatment or condition label, as the study defines it: roughly 11-day PBMC culture with coronavirus spike peptide pools or control peptides (ViraFEST assay). Antigens for these TCRs are unknown.

Sequencing used CD4+ T cells from blood, cultured in vitro. The receptors come from a human donor who had recovered from COVID-19.

The chain is built from TRBV20-1 and TRBJ1-4; D may be TRBD1 (5 bases). Trimming took 0 bases from V and 4 from J, leaving 15 bases between them. CDR1 is DFQATT, CDR2 SNEGSKA, per germline (reference sequence). The CDR3 sequence is 16 residues long. The CDR3 DNA follows: TGCAGTGCTAGAGATGACAGAGCAGGCGGTAATGAAAAACTGTTTTTT. Its protein is CSARDDRAGGNEKLFF.

The CDR3 region has the DNA TGTGCCAGCACCCCGGGACAGGGTCACAAAGGGGAGCAGTACTTC. Amino acids: CASTPGQGHKGEQYF. This chain connects TRBV2 to TRBJ2-7, with 9 bases matching TRBD1. Germline CDR1 SNHLY, CDR2 FYNNEI. Trimming at V came to 7 bases and at J to 7 bases, leaving 14 bases not matched to a gene. The CDR3 is made up of 15 amino acids. Complete variable domain (other parts from reference TRBV2 and TRBJ2-7): EPEVTQTPSHQVTQMGQEVILRCVPISNHLYFYWYRQILGQKVEFLVSFYNNEISEKSEIFDDQFSVERPDGSNFTLKIRSTKLEDSAMYFCASTPGQGHKGEQYFGPGTRLTVT.

This clonotype occurred a few times. This rearrangement joins TRBV28 to TRBJ2-7, with 10 bases aligning to TRBD1. The CDR3 runs to 14 residues. The junction had 3 bases not matched to a gene; V was cut back by 4 bases and J by 3 bases. Germline values: CDR1 MDHEN, CDR2 SYDVKM. The CDR3 DNA reads TGTGCCAGCAGTTCCGGGACAGGGGTCTACGAGCAGTACTTC. This translates into CASSSGTGVYEQYF.

V gene TRBV6-1 combines with J gene TRBJ1-6; possible D gene TRBD1, 6 bases. Trimming took off 10 bases at V and 5 bases at J, with 15 bases between the two ends. Per germline, CDR1 MNHNS and CDR2 SASEGT. This CDR3 contains 14 residues. This CDR3 reads CATLQGSDNSPLHF. For the CDR3, the DNA is TGTGCCACCTTACAGGGTTCCGATAATTCACCCCTCCACTTT.

V gene TRBV5-1 combines with J gene TRBJ2-7; the match to TRBD1 covers 7 bases. V was pared by 0 bases and J by 0 bases, with 6 bases of the junction left unmatched. The length of the CDR3 is 16 residues. Germline CDR1 and CDR2: SGHRS and YFSETQ. CDR3 sequence (DNA): TGCGCCAGCAGCTTGGGTCTGGGGACAGTCTCCTACGAGCAGTACTTC. Its protein is CASSLGLGTVSYEQYF. The whole variable domain, filled in from reference TRBV5-1 and TRBJ2-7, reads KAGVTQTPRYLIKTRGQQVTLSCSPISGHRSVSWYQQTPGQGLQFLFEYFSETQRNKGNFPGRFSGRQFSNSRSEMNVSTLELGDSALYLCASSLGLGTVSYEQYFGPGTRLTVT.

This clonotype has more than one count but fewer than ten. The gene calls are TRBV6-1 and TRBJ1-5, with D possibly matching TRBD1 (5 bases). V was cut by 6 bases and J by 2 bases, with 14 bases left in between. Germline values: CDR1 MNHNS, CDR2 SASEGT. There are 15 residues in the CDR3. CDR3 protein: CASSPRQGGNQPQHF. CDR3 nucleotide sequence: TGTGCCAGCAGCCCCCGGCAGGGTGGCAATCAGCCCCAGCATTTT.

A few counts support this clonotype. The chain employs TRBV10-1 and TRBJ1-1; TRBD1 matches 7 bases. V trimming: 5 bases; J trimming: 3 bases; junction bases outside the gene matches: 3. CDR1 and CDR2 from the germline V gene are WNHNN and SYGVQD (reference sequence). CDR3 length: 13 residues. The CDR3 region is CASSFDRDTEAFF. The CDR3 DNA follows: TGCGCCAGCAGTTTCGACAGGGACACTGAAGCTTTCTTT.

The chain couples TRBV7-2 to TRBJ2-7; weak D call: TRBD2 (6 bases). The CDR3 is made up of 16 amino acids. The germline gives CDR1 SGHTA, CDR2 FQGNSA. V lost 5 bases to trimming and J lost 3 bases, with 20 bases between them. The CDR3 loop is CASSLGGPRVIYEQYF. CDR3 coding DNA: TGTGCCAGCAGCCTTGGAGGGCCCAGGGTGATCTACGAGCAGTACTTC.

This clonotype was observed a single time. In DNA form, the CDR3 reads TGTGCCAGCAGCTTATCGACAGGGGGCGGTGAAAAACTGTTTTTT. It yields the protein CASSLSTGGGEKLFF. The rearrangement joins TRBV7-9 to TRBJ1-4, with 10 nucleotides matching TRBD1. The CDR3 sequence is 15 residues long. Germline-derived CDR1 and CDR2 are SEHNR and FQNEAQ (reference sequence). V dropped 2 bases and J dropped 7; count of bases not matched to a gene: 4. Full variable domain (rest looked up from reference TRBV7-9 and TRBJ1-4): DTGVSQNPRHKITKRGQNVTFRCDPISEHNRLYWYRQTLGQGPEFLTYFQNEAQLEKSRLLSDRFSAERPKGSFSTLEIQRTEQGDSAMYLCASSLSTGGGEKLFFGSGTQLSVL.

This chain joins TRBV9 and TRBJ2-4, with D possibly being TRBD2 (5 bases). The CDR3 extends over 16 amino acids. CDR1 SGDLS and CDR2 YYNGEE come from the germline V gene. Trimming removed 2 bases from V and 0 bases from J, with 12 bases in between. CDR3 DNA sequence: TGTGCCAGCAGCGTGGATACTAGGTTAGCCAAAAACATTCAGTACTTC. It is translated as CASSVDTRLAKNIQYF.

This chain connects TRBV6-1 to TRBJ2-7; possible D gene TRBD2, 6 bases. The CDR3 has 16 amino acids. Trimming left V 3 bases short and J 0 bases short, with 15 bases between. The germline V gene has CDR1 MNHNS and CDR2 SASEGT. This CDR3 is CASSDPSVDYSYEQYF. The CDR3 DNA follows: TGTGCCAGCAGTGACCCTAGCGTTGACTACTCCTACGAGCAGTACTTC.

This clonotype was seen only a few times. The chain recombines TRBV6-5 with TRBJ1-6; D might be TRBD1 (5 bases). Trimming stripped 4 bases from V and 7 bases from J, with 14 bases between. This CDR3 has 15 residues. Germline values: CDR1 MNHEY, CDR2 SVGAGI. The CDR3 region has the DNA TGTGCCAGCAGTTCCGGGAGGGGCATGAATTCACCCCTCCACTTT. Translation gives CASSSGRGMNSPLHF.

DNA for the CDR3: TGTGCCAGCAGTGAAGTAGAGACCCAGTACTTC. This gives the protein CASSEVETQYF. The chain couples TRBV2 to TRBJ2-5; D is ambiguous. CDR3 length equals 11 residues. From germline, CDR1 is SNHLY and CDR2 FYNNEI. The V end was cut by 1 base, the J end by 4 bases, with 1 base between.

J is TRBJ2-1 and V is TRBV20-1; 10 bases map to TRBD1. CDR1 is DFQATT, CDR2 SNEGSKA, per germline (reference sequence). Trimming took 3 bases from V and 9 from J; bases not matched to a gene: 11. The CDR3 consists of 15 residues. In nucleotides, the CDR3 is TGCAGTGCTAGGCCCGGGACAGGGGATCAGGGTGAGCAGTTCTTC. Translation gives CSARPGTGDQGEQFF.

The chain employs TRBV28 and TRBJ1-2; 7 bases align to TRBD1. This CDR3 is 19 amino acids long. Germline trimming cut 5 bases from V and 2 bases from J; bases unmatched to any gene: 20. Per germline, CDR1 MDHEN and CDR2 SYDVKM. The CDR3, as DNA: TGTGCCAGCAGTCCTACACGTTTAATAATACGACAGGGAAACTATGGCTACACCTTC. Translating gives CASSPTRLIIRQGNYGYTF.

The J gene is TRBJ2-1, the V gene TRBV30; TRBD2 aligns across 13 bases. The CDR3 contains 16 residues. The V gene end was trimmed by 1 base and the J gene end by 8 bases; junction bases not matched to a gene: 8. Germline CDR1 reads GTSNPN; CDR2 reads SVGIG (reference sequence). The CDR3 coding sequence is TGTGCCTGGAGTGCACAAGGACTAGCGGGAGCCCATGAGCAGTTCTTC. Residues: CAWSAQGLAGAHEQFF.

The V call is TRBV20-1, the J call TRBJ2-5, with D possibly being TRBD2 (5 bases). The germline CDR1 and CDR2 sequences are DFQATT and SNEGSKA (reference sequence). The CDR3 has 17 residues. With 0 bases removed from V and 1 base from J, the gap between germline ends came to 18 bases. CDR3 bases: TGCAGTGCTAGAGATGGTCGGAGGTGGGGTAGCCAAGAGACCCAGTACTTC. This sequence encodes CSARDGRRWGSQETQYF.

The sample holds a few counts of this clonotype. The CDR3 region is CASRNSSGGVYGYTF. CDR3 in DNA: TGTGCCAGCAGGAACTCCTCGGGGGGAGTCTATGGCTACACCTTC. V gene TRBV6-4 combines with J gene TRBJ1-2, with D perhaps matching TRBD1 (5 bases). CDR1 MRHNA and CDR2 SNTAGT come from the germline V gene. This CDR3 is 15 amino acids long. V lost 6 bases, J lost 4 bases, and 18 bases lay in between.

Only a few counts were recorded for this clonotype. The CDR3, as DNA: TGTGCCAGCAGCTTAGACGGACTCAATTCACCCCTCCACTTT. This translates into CASSLDGLNSPLHF. This chain joins TRBV7-9 and TRBJ1-6; D gene unclear. Trimming cost V 1 base and J 7 bases, with 8 bases left between them. Germline CDR1 and CDR2: SEHNR and FQNEAQ (reference sequence). The CDR3 consists of 14 residues. The whole variable domain, filled in from reference TRBV7-9 and TRBJ1-6, reads DTGVSQNPRHKITKRGQNVTFRCDPISEHNRLYWYRQTLGQGPEFLTYFQNEAQLEKSRLLSDRFSAERPKGSFSTLEIQRTEQGDSAMYLCASSLDGLNSPLHFGNGTRLTVT.

This clonotype was seen more than once but under ten times. J is TRBJ1-2 and V is TRBV11-3; 10 nucleotides match TRBD1. Germline V CDR1 and CDR2: SGHNT, YENEEA. CDR3 length: 16 amino acids. J was trimmed by 0 bases and V by 2 bases; bases with no gene match: 3. The DNA of the CDR3 is TGTGCCAGCAGCTTATGGGGGACAGGGGCTAACTATGGCTACACCTTC. This translates into CASSLWGTGANYGYTF.

This clonotype showed up just a few times. This chain joins TRBV20-1 and TRBJ2-7, with D possibly being TRBD2 (7 bases). CDR1 is DFQATT, CDR2 SNEGSKA, per germline (reference sequence). The CDR3 sequence is 15 residues long. Trimming shortened V by 4 bases and J by 3 bases, and 19 bases separated the two germline ends. For the CDR3, the DNA is TGCAGTGCTATGGGGGGGGGACACTTAAACTACGAGCAGTACTTC. Residues: CSAMGGGHLNYEQYF.

The CDR3 bases are TGTGCCAGCAGCAAGGGGACAGGGGTTGAAAAACTGTTTTTT. It encodes CASSKGTGVEKLFF. This chain connects TRBV6-1 to TRBJ1-4, with TRBD1 matching 10 bases. This CDR3 region has 14 residues. Germline lookup yields CDR1 MNHNS and CDR2 SASEGT. Trimming cost V 6 bases and J 7 bases; bases outside gene matches: 5.

The V and J genes are TRBV10-2 and TRBJ1-1; perhaps TRBD1 as D (6 bases). Germline loops: CDR1 WSHSY, CDR2 SAAADI. This CDR3 region has 13 residues. V gave up 8 bases and J gave up 2 bases, with 12 bases separating them. CDR3 coding DNA: TGCGCCAGCTCCCAACAGGGAAACACTGAAGCTTTCTTT. Translation gives CASSQQGNTEAFF.

The genes are TRBV2 and TRBJ1-5; 10 nucleotides match TRBD1. Per germline, CDR1 SNHLY and CDR2 FYNNEI. There are 15 residues in the CDR3. With 6 bases clipped from V and 2 bases from J, the junction kept 4 bases outside the gene matches. CDR3 amino acids: CASSDRGRRNQPQHF. CDR3 bases: TGTGCCAGCAGCGACAGGGGGCGTCGCAATCAGCCCCAGCATTTT.

The chain combines TRBV7-2 with TRBJ1-1; D not resolved. Germline loops: CDR1 SGHTA, CDR2 FQGNSA. The CDR3 loop spans 14 amino acids. The V gene lost 5 bases and the J gene lost 0 bases, with 10 bases spanning the gap. For the CDR3, the DNA is TGTGCCAGCAGCGTACGGGCCATGAACACTGAAGCTTTCTTT. Protein sequence: CASSVRAMNTEAFF.

This chain joins TRBV6-1 and TRBJ1-2; 9 bases fit TRBD1. The CDR3 contains 16 residues. The J segment lost 3 bases and the V segment lost 6 bases, leaving 11 bases of the junction unmatched. Germline loops: CDR1 MNHNS, CDR2 SASEGT. CDR3 residues: CASSNVEGQGHYGYTF. In nucleotides, the CDR3 is TGTGCCAGCAGCAACGTGGAGGGACAGGGACACTATGGCTACACCTTC.

This clonotype has more than one count but fewer than ten. The genes are TRBV6-1 and TRBJ1-5; D remains ambiguous. CDR1 and CDR2 from the germline V gene are MNHNS and SASEGT. The CDR3 length is 14 residues. V dropped 6 bases and J dropped 5 bases, with 14 bases sitting between them. The CDR3 loop reads CASRPLSRDQPQHF. The CDR3 nucleotides read TGTGCCAGCAGGCCTCTTAGCCGAGATCAGCCCCAGCATTTT.

This chain connects TRBV2 to TRBJ1-1; D might be TRBD1 (5 bases). Germline CDR1 reads SNHLY; CDR2 reads FYNNEI. The CDR3 covers 17 residues. V shed 6 bases and J shed 3 bases, with 23 bases lying between them. CDR3 sequence reads: CASRGQLPSVGDTEAFF. Here the CDR3 DNA reads TGTGCCAGCAGAGGCCAGCTTCCCTCAGTGGGGGACACTGAAGCTTTCTTT. Variable domain in full (rest from reference TRBV2 and TRBJ1-1): EPEVTQTPSHQVTQMGQEVILRCVPISNHLYFYWYRQILGQKVEFLVSFYNNEISEKSEIFDDQFSVERPDGSNFTLKIRSTKLEDSAMYFCASRGQLPSVGDTEAFFGQGTRLTVV.